This T cell receptor (beta chain) was sequenced for a study of read filtering for tumor transcriptome and immune sequencing. In the study overall: By R-ISS, stages I, II and III held about 8, 16 and 7 patients. After DNase treatment, RNA was made into whole-transcriptome libraries.

This library used 300 to 450 ng RNA and molecular barcoded adaptors spanning alpha/delta and beta/gamma chains. TCRdb re-analysed the reads in MiXCR, keeping a single row per CDR3 protein. The sample yields 65,000 or so distinct CDR3 sequences, about 19% seen once. Germline CDR1 and CDR2: LGHDT and YNNKEL (reference sequence). Trimming at V came to 0 bases and at J to 5 bases, leaving 12 bases not matched to a gene. This CDR3 comprises 18 residues. Concerning this clonotype itself: Its antigen is not identified. The likely explanation is a read error, given a far larger clone one base away. Because the CDR3 is missing its conserved closing phenylalanine or tryptophan, this is likely a read error.

Overall study results and limits: Correlation between methods rose after single-read clonotypes were removed.

Bone marrow was sampled from every patient at the time of active disease. The source is a donor over 35 with multiple myeloma. The genes are TRBV3-1 and TRBJ2-3; 9 nucleotides align to TRBD2. Sequenced sample: a population of CD138-negative cells sorted from bone marrow. The CDR3 DNA sequence: TGTGCCAGCAGCCAAGAGGGTTCGAGCGGGGGGACTCTAGATACGCAGTATTAT. It codes for CASSQEGSSGGTLDTQYY.